This T cell receptor beta chain was documented in a study of tumor-infiltrating lymphocytes in primary liver carcinoma. Whole-study context: Men as well as women, aged 30 to 69 years, made up the patients.

Concerning this clonotype: Given a much more abundant clone one base away, this may be a read error. The CDR3 does not close with the conserved phenylalanine or tryptophan, likely indicating a read error.

With a constant-region primer, TCR beta cDNA was made from approximately 520 ng of total RNA. Sequencing libraries for TCR beta derived from three nested multiplex PCR rounds that used slightly modified ARM-PCR. The opening two PCR rounds, around 11 cycles each, paired TRBV1-TRBV30 forward primers with a C-beta reverse primer. MiXCR, run by TCRdb on the multiplex PCR reads, gives a single entry per CDR3 protein. The table includes about 210,000 distinct CDR3 sequences, just under 85% detected once. This CDR3 comprises 16 residues. CDR1 MDHEN and CDR2 SYDVKM come from the germline V gene. V dropped 5 bases and J dropped 5; count of bases not matched to a gene: 8. Joint extraction of RNA and DNA used roughly 18-34 mg of bulk tissue that was unsorted.

The receptor comes from a man between 40 and 49 years old with primary liver carcinoma and hepatitis B virus infection. Sequences were obtained from tumor tissue from primary liver carcinoma. V is TRBV28 and J is TRBJ2-1, with 11 positions matching TRBD2. CDR3: CASSPTSGTTHNEQFL. In nucleotides, the CDR3 is TGTGCCAGCAGTCCGACTAGCGGGACCACACACAATGAGCAGTTCTTA.